The sequence of this TCR beta chain was determined in a study of blood T cell repertoires in COVID-19. Profiling relied on immunoSEQ multiplex PCR, and the TCRdb table lists in-frame clones only, not all of them. The sample records approximately 500,000 clones, 70% to 90% being singletons. The origin of this receptor is a human donor in a cohort sampled during active COVID-19. Sequencing was carried out using peripheral blood.

CDR3 nucleotide sequence: TGTGCCATCACGGGACAGGGGGCCGAGGGCTACACCTTC. This codes for CAITGQGAEGYTF. The chain is built from TRBV10-3 and TRBJ1-2; 12 nucleotides align to TRBD1. V shed 7 bases and J 8 bases; nucleotides not matched to a gene: 5. The CDR3 extends over 13 amino acids. Germline loops: CDR1 ENHRY, CDR2 SYGVKD.